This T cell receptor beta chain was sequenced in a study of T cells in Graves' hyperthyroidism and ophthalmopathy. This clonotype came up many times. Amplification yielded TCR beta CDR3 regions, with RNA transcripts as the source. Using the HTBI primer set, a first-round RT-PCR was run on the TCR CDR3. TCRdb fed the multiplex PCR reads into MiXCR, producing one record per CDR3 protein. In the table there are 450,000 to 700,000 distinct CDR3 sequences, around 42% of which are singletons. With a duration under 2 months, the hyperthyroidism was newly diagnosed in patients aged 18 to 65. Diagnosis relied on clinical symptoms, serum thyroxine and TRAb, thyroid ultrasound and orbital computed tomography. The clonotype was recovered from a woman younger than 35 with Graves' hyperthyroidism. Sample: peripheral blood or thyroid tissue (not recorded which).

The chain's CDR3 is CASSPKGTSRRETQYF. CDR3 DNA: TGCGCCAGCAGCCCCAAGGGAACTTCCCGTCGAGAGACCCAGTACTTC. V usage is TRBV5-1 and J usage is TRBJ2-5; no reliable D call. The CDR3 is 16 residues long. Trimming took 4 bases from V and 4 from J, leaving 20 bases between them. Looked up from germline, CDR1 is SGHRS and CDR2 is YFSETQ. The full variable domain, with the rest looked up from reference TRBV5-1 and TRBJ2-5, is KAGVTQTPRYLIKTRGQQVTLSCSPISGHRSVSWYQQTPGQGLQFLFEYFSETQRNKGNFPGRFSGRQFSNSRSEMNVSTLELGDSALYLCASSPKGTSRRETQYFGPGTRLLVL.